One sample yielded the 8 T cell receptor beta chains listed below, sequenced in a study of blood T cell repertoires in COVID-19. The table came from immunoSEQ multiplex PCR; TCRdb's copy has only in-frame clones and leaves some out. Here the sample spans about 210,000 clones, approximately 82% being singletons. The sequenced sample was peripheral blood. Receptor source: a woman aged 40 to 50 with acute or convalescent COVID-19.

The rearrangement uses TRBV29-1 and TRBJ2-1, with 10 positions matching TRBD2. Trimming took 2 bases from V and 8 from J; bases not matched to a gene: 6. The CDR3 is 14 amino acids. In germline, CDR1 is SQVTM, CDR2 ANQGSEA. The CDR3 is CSVERRLAGDEQFF. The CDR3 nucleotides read TGCAGCGTTGAAAGGAGGCTAGCGGGGGATGAGCAGTTCTTC.

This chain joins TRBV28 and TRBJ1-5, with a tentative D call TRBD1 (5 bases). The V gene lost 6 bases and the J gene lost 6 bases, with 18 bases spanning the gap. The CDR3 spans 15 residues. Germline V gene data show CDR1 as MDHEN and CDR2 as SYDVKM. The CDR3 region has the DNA TGTGCCAGCAGCCCTTTTGGCAGGGTTGGTCAGCCCCAGCATTTT. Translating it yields CASSPFGRVGQPQHF.

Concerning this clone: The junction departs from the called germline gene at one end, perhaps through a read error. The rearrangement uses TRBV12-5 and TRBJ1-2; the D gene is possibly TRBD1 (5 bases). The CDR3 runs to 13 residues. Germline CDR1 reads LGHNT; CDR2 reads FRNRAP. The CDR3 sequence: CASRATGLFQPFF. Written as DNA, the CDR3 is TGTGCTAGTCGGGCCACAGGCTTATTTCAGCCCTTTTTC.

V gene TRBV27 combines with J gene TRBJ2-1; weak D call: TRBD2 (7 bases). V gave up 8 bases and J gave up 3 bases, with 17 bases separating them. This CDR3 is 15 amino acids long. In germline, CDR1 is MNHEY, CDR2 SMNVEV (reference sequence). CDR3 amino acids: CASRQGGGVYNEQFF. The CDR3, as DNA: TGTGCCAGCCGTCAAGGGGGAGGGGTCTACAATGAGCAGTTCTTC.

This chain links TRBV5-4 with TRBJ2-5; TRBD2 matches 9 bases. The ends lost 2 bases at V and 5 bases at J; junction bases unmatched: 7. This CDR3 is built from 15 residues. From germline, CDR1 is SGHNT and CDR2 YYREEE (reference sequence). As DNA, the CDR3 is TGTGCCAGCAGCTTCAGCGCGGGAGGGGAGGAGACCCAGTACTTC. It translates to CASSFSAGGEETQYF.

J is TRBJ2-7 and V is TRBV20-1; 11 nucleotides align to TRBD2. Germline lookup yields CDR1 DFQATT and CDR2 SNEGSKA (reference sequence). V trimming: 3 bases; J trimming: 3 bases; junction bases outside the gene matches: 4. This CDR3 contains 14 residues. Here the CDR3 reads CSASSGRDLYEQYF. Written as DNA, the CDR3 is TGCAGTGCTAGTAGCGGGAGGGATCTCTACGAGCAGTACTTC.

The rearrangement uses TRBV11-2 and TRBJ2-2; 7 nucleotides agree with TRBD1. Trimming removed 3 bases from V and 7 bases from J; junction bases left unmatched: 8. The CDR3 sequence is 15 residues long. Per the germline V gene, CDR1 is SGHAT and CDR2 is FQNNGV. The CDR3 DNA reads TGTGCCAGCAGCTTCAGCCAGGGGGAATTCGGGGAGCTGTTTTTT. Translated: CASSFSQGEFGELFF.

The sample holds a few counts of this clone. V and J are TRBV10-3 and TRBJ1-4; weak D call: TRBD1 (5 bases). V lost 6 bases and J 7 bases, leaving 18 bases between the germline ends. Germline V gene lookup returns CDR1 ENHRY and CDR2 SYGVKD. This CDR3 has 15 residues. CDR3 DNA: TGTGCCATCAGCGAATTCGGGGGGGGTGGTGAAAAACTGTTTTTT. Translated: CAISEFGGGGEKLFF.